The clone carrying this T cell receptor (beta chain) has at least ten counts. The antigen is unknown. This sample is drawn from a study of T cells after yellow fever vaccination. General study points: Abundant bulk-population clonotypes could contaminate the FACS-sorted repertoires.

It was through 5'RACE template switching that TCR cDNA was made, with a universal primer site and UMIs added. TCRdb reprocessed the 5' RACE reads via MiXCR and lists one record per CDR3 protein. Of about 310,000 distinct CDR3 sequences listed, roughly 4% are singletons. Source: PBMCs, taken on the day of the yellow fever booster vaccination. The TCR originated in a man aged 18 to 30 who received the YFV17D yellow fever vaccine.

The CDR3 spells CASSQLSSLPDTQYF. The CDR3 DNA reads as TGCGCCAGCAGCCAATTATCATCGTTGCCAGATACGCAGTATTTT. The chain joins TRBV4-3 to TRBJ2-3, with unresolved D. Germline loops: CDR1 LGHNA, CDR2 YSLEER. Trimming took off 2 bases at V and 4 bases at J, with 13 bases between the two ends. The CDR3 length is 15 residues.